These 15 T cell receptor beta chains share one sample of origin, sequenced in a study of T cell repertoires in cytomegalovirus infection (dated by TCRdb to about 2019). Data came from an Illumina HiSeq 1500. TCRdb itself trimmed the public reads at Q25 with fastp, ran MiXCR and retained productive beta chains. Rows matching on CDR3 protein sequence are summarized as one entry with the most common DNA and genes. In this sample the table shows about 300,000 distinct CDR3 sequences, about 8.8% of which occur a single time. The ten top clones hold more than 2.5% of the sample. The source material was PBMCs. The receptors were sampled from a human donor in good health (CMV status not recorded). Some clones in this sample may be carry-over from other donors' samples.

The chain is built from TRBV4-2 and TRBJ1-4; TRBD1 might be the D (5 bases). The CDR3 runs to 16 residues. CDR1 and CDR2 (germline): LGHNA, YNFKEQ. The V gene lost 3 bases and the J gene lost 5 bases, with 16 bases spanning the gap. CDR3 residues: CASSHGDGKKNEKLFF. In nucleotides, the CDR3 is TGTGCCAGCAGCCACGGGGACGGTAAAAAGAATGAAAAACTGTTTTTT.

A note on this clonotype: This may come from a read error, since a much larger clone is one base off. The chain recombines TRBV6-6 with TRBJ2-7; D is undetermined. The germline gives CDR1 MNHNY, CDR2 SVGAGI (reference sequence). Trimming shortened V by 0 bases and J by 2 bases, and 11 bases separated the two germline ends. This CDR3 has 15 amino acids. CDR3 loop: CASSYSGSITYEQYV. CDR3 nucleotide sequence: TGTGCCAGCAGTTACTCAGGCAGCATCACCTACGAGCAGTACGTC.

This clonotype was recorded many times. The chain joins TRBV28 to TRBJ1-5; a possible D gene is TRBD1 (5 bases). Between the trimmed V and J ends, which lost 6 bases and 3 bases, there was a span of 18 bases. The CDR3 length is 16 residues. Germline V CDR1 and CDR2: MDHEN, SYDVKM. The CDR3 bases are TGTGCCAGCAGACCTCCTTCCGGGGCACACAATCAGCCCCAGCATTTT. Amino acids: CASRPPSGAHNQPQHF.

This clonotype occurred many times. This chain uses TRBV4-2 with TRBJ2-1; perhaps D is TRBD1 or TRBD2 (6 bases each). V lost 0 bases and J 7 bases, leaving 13 bases between the germline ends. CDR1 LGHNA and CDR2 YNFKEQ come from the germline V gene. The CDR3 consists of 15 residues. This CDR3 is CASSQDLWGANEQFF. The CDR3 DNA reads as TGTGCCAGCAGCCAAGATCTCTGGGGGGCTAATGAGCAGTTCTTC.

There are many counts of this clonotype. The rearrangement links TRBV5-1 to TRBJ1-4, with D possibly TRBD1 on 6 matching bases. CDR1 SGHRS and CDR2 YFSETQ come from the germline V gene. The CDR3 is 16 residues long. V lost 3 bases and J 2 bases, leaving 14 bases between the germline ends. The CDR3 DNA reads TGCGCCAGCAGCTGGGGAGACAGGAGCACTAATGAAAAACTGTTTTTT. This codes for CASSWGDRSTNEKLFF.

The rearrangement joins TRBV20-1 to TRBJ1-5; TRBD1 aligns across 8 bases. Looked up from germline, CDR1 is DFQATT and CDR2 is SNEGSKA (reference sequence). After removal of 6 bases from V and 2 bases from J, the junction contained 12 bases not matched to a gene. The CDR3 runs 16 residues. CDR3 DNA sequence: TGCAGTGCGAGCCCCCTCGACAGGGGAGGCAATCAGCCCCAGCATTTT. It specifies CSASPLDRGGNQPQHF.

There are many counts of this clonotype. This chain connects TRBV12-3 or TRBV12-4 to TRBJ2-7; perhaps TRBD1 as D (5 bases). V was shortened by 6 bases and J by 3 bases, with 9 bases between the two germline ends. The CDR3 is 12 amino acids. CDR3 in DNA: TGTGCCAGCAGCCAAGGGGTCTACGAGCAGTACTTC. Amino acid sequence: CASSQGVYEQYF.

This clonotype showed up many times. This sequence joins TRBV7-9 and TRBJ1-1, with D possibly TRBD1 on 6 matching bases. Germline values: CDR1 SEHNR, CDR2 FQNEAQ (reference sequence). The CDR3 length is 12 residues. V was pared by 5 bases and J by 9 bases, with 13 bases between. The CDR3 nucleotides are TGTGCCAGCAGCCCGGACAGTATACAAGCTTTCTTT. It yields the protein CASSPDSIQAFF.

This chain joins TRBV15 and TRBJ1-2; no reliable D call. V was pared by 5 bases and J by 1 base, with 17 bases between. The CDR3 extends over 16 amino acids. The germline CDR1 and CDR2 sequences are LNHNV and YYDKDF (reference sequence). CDR3 amino acids: CATSGKGARINYGYTF. In nucleotides, the CDR3 is TGTGCCACCAGCGGAAAGGGCGCCAGGATTAACTATGGCTACACCTTC.

This clonotype was counted at least ten times. The genes are TRBV28 and TRBJ1-2, with D perhaps TRBD1 (6 bases). Trimming took off 2 bases at V and 0 bases at J, with 16 bases between the two ends. Germline V CDR1 and CDR2: MDHEN, SYDVKM. This CDR3 contains 17 residues. The DNA of the CDR3 is TGTGCCAGCAGTTTAGGGGGGGCTATCCTCTCTAACTATGGCTACACCTTC. This sequence encodes CASSLGGAILSNYGYTF.

The chain employs TRBV28 and TRBJ2-7; a weak D match, TRBD1 (6 bases). Between the trimmed V and J ends, which lost 7 bases and 7 bases, there was a span of 11 bases. The CDR3 length is 11 residues. CDR1 MDHEN and CDR2 SYDVKM come from the germline V gene. In nucleotides, the CDR3 is TGTGCCAGCACCTCCGGGACAGAGCAGTACGTC. Translated: CASTSGTEQYV.

This clonotype appeared many times. The J gene is TRBJ1-1, the V gene TRBV29-1, with 7 bases that match TRBD1. The CDR3 loop spans 12 amino acids. V dropped 7 bases and J dropped 0; count of bases not matched to a gene: 2. The germline V gene encodes CDR1 SQVTM and CDR2 ANQGSEA. The chain's CDR3 is CSGDRVNTEAFF. CDR3 in DNA: TGCAGCGGGGACAGAGTGAACACTGAAGCTTTCTTT.

Regarding this clonotype: A much larger clonotype is one base distant, so this may be a read error. The chain recombines TRBV20-1 with TRBJ2-2; a possible D gene is TRBD2 (5 bases). Per the germline V gene, CDR1 is DFQATT and CDR2 is SNEGSKA (reference sequence). The CDR3 runs to 15 residues. The CDR3 sequence: CSARVSRSNTGKLFF. The CDR3 coding sequence is TGCAGTGCTAGGGTATCCAGATCGAACACCGGGAAGCTGTTTTTT.

In its sample, this clonotype was seen many times. V and J are TRBV28 and TRBJ1-1, with a tentative D call TRBD1 (6 bases). This CDR3 region has 11 residues. Germline CDR1 and CDR2: MDHEN and SYDVKM. Deletions cut 6 bases from V and 13 bases from J, with 15 bases between. The CDR3 DNA sequence: TGTGCCAGCAGAAACAGGGAGGAGAATTTCTTT. It encodes CASRNREENFF.

This clonotype was detected ten times or more. The V call is TRBV20-1, the J call TRBJ2-5; 9 bases agree with TRBD2. V dropped 0 bases and J dropped 0; count of bases not matched to a gene: 5. Germline CDR1 DFQATT, CDR2 SNEGSKA (reference sequence). The CDR3 spans 16 residues. The CDR3 DNA follows: TGCAGTGCTAGAGATACAGCGGGGGGCGACCAAGAGACCCAGTACTTC. It translates to CSARDTAGGDQETQYF.